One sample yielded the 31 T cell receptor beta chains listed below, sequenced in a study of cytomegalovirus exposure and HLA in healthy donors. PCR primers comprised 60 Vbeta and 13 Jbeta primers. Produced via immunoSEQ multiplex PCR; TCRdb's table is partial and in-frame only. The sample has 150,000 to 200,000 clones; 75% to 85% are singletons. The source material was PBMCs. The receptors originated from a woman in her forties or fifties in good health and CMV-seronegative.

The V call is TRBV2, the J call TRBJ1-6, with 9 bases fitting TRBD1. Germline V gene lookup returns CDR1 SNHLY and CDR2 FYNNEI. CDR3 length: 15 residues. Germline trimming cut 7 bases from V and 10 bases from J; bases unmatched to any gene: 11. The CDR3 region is CASTKGGQGNSPLHF. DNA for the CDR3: TGTGCCAGCACCAAGGGGGGACAGGGTAACTCACCCCTCCACTTT.

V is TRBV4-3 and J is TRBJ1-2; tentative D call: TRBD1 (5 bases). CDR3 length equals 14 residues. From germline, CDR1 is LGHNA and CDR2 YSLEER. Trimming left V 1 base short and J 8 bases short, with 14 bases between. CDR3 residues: CASSQGMEGRGYTF. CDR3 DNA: TGCGCCAGCAGCCAAGGGATGGAGGGGAGAGGCTACACCTTC.

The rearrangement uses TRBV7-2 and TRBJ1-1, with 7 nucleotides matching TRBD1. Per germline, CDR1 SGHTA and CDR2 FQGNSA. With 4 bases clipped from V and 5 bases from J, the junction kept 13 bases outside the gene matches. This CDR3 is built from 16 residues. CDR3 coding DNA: TGTGCCAGCAGCTCCGACAGGGAGGATGGGAAAACTGAAGCTTTCTTT. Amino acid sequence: CASSSDREDGKTEAFF. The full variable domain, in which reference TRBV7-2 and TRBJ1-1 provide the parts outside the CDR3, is GAGVSQSPSNKVTEKGKDVELRCDPISGHTALYWYRQSLGQGLEFLIYFQGNSAPDKSGLPSDRFSAERTGGSVSTLTIQRTQQEDSAVYLCASSSDREDGKTEAFFGQGTRLTVV.

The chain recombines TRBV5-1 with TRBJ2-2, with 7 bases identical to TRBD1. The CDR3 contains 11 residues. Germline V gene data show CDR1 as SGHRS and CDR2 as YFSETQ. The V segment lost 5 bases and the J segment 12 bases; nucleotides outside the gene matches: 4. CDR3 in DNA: TGCGCCAGCAGATTGACAGGGAAGCTGTTTTTT. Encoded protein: CASRLTGKLFF.

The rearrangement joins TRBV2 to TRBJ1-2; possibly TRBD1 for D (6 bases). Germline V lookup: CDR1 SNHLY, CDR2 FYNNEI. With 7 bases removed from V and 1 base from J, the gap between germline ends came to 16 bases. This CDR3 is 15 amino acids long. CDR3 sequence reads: CASTLGQTLNYGYTF. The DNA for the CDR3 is TGTGCCAGCACATTAGGACAGACCCTTAACTATGGCTACACCTTC.

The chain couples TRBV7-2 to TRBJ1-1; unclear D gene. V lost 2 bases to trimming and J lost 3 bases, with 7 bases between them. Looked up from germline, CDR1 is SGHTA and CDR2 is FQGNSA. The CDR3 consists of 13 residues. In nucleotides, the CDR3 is TGTGCCAGCAGCTTAAACCGAGACACTGAAGCTTTCTTT. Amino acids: CASSLNRDTEAFF.

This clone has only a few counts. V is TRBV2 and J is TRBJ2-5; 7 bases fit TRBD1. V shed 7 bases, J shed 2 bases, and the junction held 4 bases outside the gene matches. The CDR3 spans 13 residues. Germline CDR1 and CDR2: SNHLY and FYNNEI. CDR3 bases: TGTGCCAGCATTTTCAGGGGGCAAGAGACCCAGTACTTC. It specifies CASIFRGQETQYF.

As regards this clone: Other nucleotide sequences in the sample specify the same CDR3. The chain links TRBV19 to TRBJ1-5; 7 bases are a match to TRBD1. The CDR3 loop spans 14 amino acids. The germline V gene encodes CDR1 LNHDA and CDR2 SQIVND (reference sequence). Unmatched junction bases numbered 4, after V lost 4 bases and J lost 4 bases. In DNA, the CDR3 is TGTGCCAGTAGTACCGACAGGGCTAATCAGCCCCAGCATTTT. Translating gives CASSTDRANQPQHF.

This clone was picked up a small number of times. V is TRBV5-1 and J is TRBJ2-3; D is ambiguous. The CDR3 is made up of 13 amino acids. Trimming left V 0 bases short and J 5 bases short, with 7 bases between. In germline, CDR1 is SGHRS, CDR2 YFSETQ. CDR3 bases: TGCGCCAGCAGCTTGGAGACATTAGATACGCAGTATTTT. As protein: CASSLETLDTQYF.

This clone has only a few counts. In nucleotides, the CDR3 is TGTGCCAGCAGCCCGGGACGGGGGACTAGCACAGATACGCAGTATTTT. Amino acid sequence: CASSPGRGTSTDTQYF. The chain carries TRBV7-2 and TRBJ2-3; a weak D match, TRBD2 (6 bases). Looked up from germline, CDR1 is SGHTA and CDR2 is FQGNSA. The CDR3 totals 16 residues. With 5 bases removed from V and 0 bases from J, the gap between germline ends came to 15 bases.

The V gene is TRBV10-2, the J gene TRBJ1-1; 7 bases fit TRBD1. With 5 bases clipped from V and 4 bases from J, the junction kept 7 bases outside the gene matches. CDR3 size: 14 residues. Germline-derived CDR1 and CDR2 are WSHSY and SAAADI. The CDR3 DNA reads TGCGCCAGCAGTCCCGACAGGGAGGTCACTGAAGCTTTCTTT. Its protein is CASSPDREVTEAFF.

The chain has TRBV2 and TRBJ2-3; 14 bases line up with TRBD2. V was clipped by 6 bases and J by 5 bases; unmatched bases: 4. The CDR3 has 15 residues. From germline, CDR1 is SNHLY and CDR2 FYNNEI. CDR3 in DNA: TGTGCCAGCAGCCGACTAGCGGGGGGGGGAGATACGCAGTATTTT. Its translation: CASSRLAGGGDTQYF.

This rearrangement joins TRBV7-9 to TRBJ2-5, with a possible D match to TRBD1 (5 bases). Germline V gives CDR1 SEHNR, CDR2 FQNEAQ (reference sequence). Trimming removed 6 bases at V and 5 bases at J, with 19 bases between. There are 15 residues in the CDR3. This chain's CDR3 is CASRSERGEAETQYF. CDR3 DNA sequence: TGTGCCAGCAGAAGTGAAAGGGGCGAGGCGGAGACCCAGTACTTC.

CDR3 bases: TGTGCCAGCAGCTACGGAGAGACCCAGTACTTC. It translates to CASSYGETQYF. This chain links TRBV7-2 with TRBJ2-5; D is unclear. Trimming shortened V by 4 bases and J by 4 bases, and 4 bases separated the two germline ends. CDR3 length: 11 residues. CDR1 is SGHTA and CDR2 is FQGNSA in the germline V gene.

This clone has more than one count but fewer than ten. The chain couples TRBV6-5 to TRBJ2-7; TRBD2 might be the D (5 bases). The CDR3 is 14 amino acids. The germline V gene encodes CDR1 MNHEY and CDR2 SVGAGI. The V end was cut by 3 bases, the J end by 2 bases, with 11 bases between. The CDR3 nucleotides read TGTGCCAGCAGTTATGAGGGCGTGGCCTACGAGCAGTACTTC. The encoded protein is CASSYEGVAYEQYF.

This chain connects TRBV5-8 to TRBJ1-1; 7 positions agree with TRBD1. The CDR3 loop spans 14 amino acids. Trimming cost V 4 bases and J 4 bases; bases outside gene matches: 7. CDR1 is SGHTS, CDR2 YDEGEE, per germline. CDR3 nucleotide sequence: TGTGCCAGCAGCCTAGGACAGGCGGCCACTGAAGCTTTCTTT. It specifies CASSLGQAATEAFF.

CDR3 coding DNA: TGCAGCGTGGGGACAGGGGGAAACACCATATATTTT. Residues: CSVGTGGNTIYF. The chain has TRBV29-1 and TRBJ1-3; 9 nucleotides align to TRBD1. Trimming removed 6 bases from V and 4 bases from J; junction bases left unmatched: 1. The CDR3 length is 12 residues. Germline V gives CDR1 SQVTM, CDR2 ANQGSEA.

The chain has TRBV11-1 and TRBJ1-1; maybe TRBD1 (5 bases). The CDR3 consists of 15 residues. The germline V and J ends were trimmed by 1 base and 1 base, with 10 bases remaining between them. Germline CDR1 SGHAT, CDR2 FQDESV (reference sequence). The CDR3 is CASSLGGTANTEAFF. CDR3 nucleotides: TGTGCCAGCAGCTTAGGCGGGACGGCGAACACTGAAGCTTTCTTT. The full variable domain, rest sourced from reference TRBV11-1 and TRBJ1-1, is EAEVAQSPRYKITEKSQAVAFWCDPISGHATLYWYRQILGQGPELLVQFQDESVVDDSQLPKDRFSAERLKGVDSTLKIQPAELGDSAMYLCASSLGGTANTEAFFGQGTRLTVV.

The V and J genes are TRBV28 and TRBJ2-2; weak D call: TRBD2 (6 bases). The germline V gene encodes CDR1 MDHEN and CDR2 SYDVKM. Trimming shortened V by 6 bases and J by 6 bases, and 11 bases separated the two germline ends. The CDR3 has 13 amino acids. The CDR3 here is CASSLSGPGELFF. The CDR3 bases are TGTGCCAGCAGCTTAAGCGGGCCCGGGGAGCTGTTTTTT. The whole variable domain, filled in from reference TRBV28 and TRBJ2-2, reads DVKVTQSSRYLVKRTGEKVFLECVQDMDHENMFWYRQDPGLGLRLIYFSYDVKMKEKGDIPEGYSVSREKKERFSLILESASTNQTSMYLCASSLSGPGELFFGEGSRLTVL.

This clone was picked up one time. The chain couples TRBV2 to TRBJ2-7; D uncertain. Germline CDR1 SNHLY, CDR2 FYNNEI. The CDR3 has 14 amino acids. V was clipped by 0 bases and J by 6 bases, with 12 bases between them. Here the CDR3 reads CASSEASVRGEQYF. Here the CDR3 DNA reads TGTGCCAGCAGTGAAGCGTCGGTCCGAGGCGAGCAGTACTTC.

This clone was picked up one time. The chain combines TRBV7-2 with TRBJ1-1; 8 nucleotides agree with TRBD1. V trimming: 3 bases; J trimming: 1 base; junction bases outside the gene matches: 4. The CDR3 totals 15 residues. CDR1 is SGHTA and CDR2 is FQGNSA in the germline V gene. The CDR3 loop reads CASSFDRGGNTEAFF. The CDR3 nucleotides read TGTGCCAGCAGCTTCGACAGGGGCGGGAACACTGAAGCTTTCTTT. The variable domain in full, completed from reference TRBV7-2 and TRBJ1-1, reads GAGVSQSPSNKVTEKGKDVELRCDPISGHTALYWYRQSLGQGLEFLIYFQGNSAPDKSGLPSDRFSAERTGGSVSTLTIQRTQQEDSAVYLCASSFDRGGNTEAFFGQGTRLTVV.

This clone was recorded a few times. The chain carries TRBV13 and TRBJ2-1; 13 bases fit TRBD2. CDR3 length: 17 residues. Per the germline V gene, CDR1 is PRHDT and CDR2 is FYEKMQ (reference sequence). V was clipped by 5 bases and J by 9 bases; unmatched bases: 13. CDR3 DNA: TGTGCCAGCAGCCTAGATGGACTAGCGGGAGATCGGGGTGAGCAGTTCTTC. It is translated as CASSLDGLAGDRGEQFF.

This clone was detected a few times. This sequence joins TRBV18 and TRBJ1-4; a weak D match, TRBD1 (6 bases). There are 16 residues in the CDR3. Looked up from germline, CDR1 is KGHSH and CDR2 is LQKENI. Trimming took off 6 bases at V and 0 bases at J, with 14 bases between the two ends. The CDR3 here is CASSYGQITTNEKLFF. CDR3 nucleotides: TGTGCCAGCTCCTACGGACAGATAACAACTAATGAAAAACTGTTTTTT.

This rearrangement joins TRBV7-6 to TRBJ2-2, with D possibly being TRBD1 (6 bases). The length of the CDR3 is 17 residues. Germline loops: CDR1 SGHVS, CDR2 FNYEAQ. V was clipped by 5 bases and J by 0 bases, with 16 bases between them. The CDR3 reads CASSRQVVYSNTGELFF. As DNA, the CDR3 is TGTGCCAGCAGCAGACAGGTTGTCTACTCGAACACCGGGGAGCTGTTTTTT. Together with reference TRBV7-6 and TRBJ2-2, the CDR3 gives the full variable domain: GAGVSQSPRYKVTKRGQDVALRCDPISGHVSLYWYRQALGQGPEFLTYFNYEAQQDKSGLPNDRFSAERPEGSISTLTIQRTEQRDSAMYRCASSRQVVYSNTGELFFGEGSRLTVL.

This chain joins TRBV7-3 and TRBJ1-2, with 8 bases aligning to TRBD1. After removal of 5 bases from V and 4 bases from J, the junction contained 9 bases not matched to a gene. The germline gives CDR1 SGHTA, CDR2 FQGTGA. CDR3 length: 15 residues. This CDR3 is CASSPSTDRVYGYTF. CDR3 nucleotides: TGTGCCAGCAGCCCATCCACGGACAGGGTCTATGGCTACACCTTC.

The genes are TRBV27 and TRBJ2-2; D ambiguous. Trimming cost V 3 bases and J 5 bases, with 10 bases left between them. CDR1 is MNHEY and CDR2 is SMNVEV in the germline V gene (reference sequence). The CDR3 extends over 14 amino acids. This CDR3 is CASSFYVQTGELFF. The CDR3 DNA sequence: TGTGCCAGCAGTTTTTACGTCCAGACCGGGGAGCTGTTTTTT.

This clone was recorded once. The CDR3, as DNA: TGTGCCTGGAGTAGGGGGGGGGCAAGCTCCTATAATTCACCCCTCCACTTT. The encoded protein is CAWSRGGASSYNSPLHF. The rearrangement joins TRBV30 to TRBJ1-6, with a tentative D call TRBD1 (6 bases). Germline CDR1 is GTSNPN and CDR2 is SVGIG (reference sequence). The CDR3 runs to 17 residues. Trimming stripped 2 bases from V and 0 bases from J, with 14 bases between.

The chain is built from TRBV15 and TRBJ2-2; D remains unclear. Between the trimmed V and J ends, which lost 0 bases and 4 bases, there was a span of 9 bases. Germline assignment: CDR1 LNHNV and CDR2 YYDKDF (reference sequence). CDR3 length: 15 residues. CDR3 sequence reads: CATSRDQLATGELFF. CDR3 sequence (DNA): TGTGCCACCAGCAGAGATCAATTAGCCACCGGGGAGCTGTTTTTT.

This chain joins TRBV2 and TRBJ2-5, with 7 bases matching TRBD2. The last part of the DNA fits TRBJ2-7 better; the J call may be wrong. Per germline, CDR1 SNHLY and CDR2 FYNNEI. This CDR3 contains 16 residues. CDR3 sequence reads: CAISRGGETLSYEQYF. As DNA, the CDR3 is TGTGCCATCTCGCGGGGAGGGGAAACTCTCTCCTACGAGCAGTACTTC.

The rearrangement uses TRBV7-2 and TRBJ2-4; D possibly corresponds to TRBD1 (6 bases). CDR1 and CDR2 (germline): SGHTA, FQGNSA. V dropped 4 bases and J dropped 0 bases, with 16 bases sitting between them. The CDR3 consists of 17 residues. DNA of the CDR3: TGTGCCAGCAGCTCCGGCCCAGGGACACTAGCCAAAAACATTCAGTACTTC. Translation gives CASSSGPGTLAKNIQYF. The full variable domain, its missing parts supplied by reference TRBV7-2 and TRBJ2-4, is GAGVSQSPSNKVTEKGKDVELRCDPISGHTALYWYRQSLGQGLEFLIYFQGNSAPDKSGLPSDRFSAERTGGSVSTLTIQRTQQEDSAVYLCASSSGPGTLAKNIQYFGAGTRLSVL.

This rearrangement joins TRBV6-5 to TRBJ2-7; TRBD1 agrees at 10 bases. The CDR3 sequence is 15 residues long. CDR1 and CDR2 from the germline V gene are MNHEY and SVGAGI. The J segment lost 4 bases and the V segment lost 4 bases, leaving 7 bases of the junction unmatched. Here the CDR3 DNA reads TGTGCCAGCAGTTCCCCCAGGACAGGGGGATACGAGCAGTACTTC. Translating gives CASSSPRTGGYEQYF.